These T cell receptor beta chains were read from a single sample in a study of T cell repertoires in ileal Crohn's disease. Repertoires were generated with immunoSEQ multiplex PCR, while TCRdb's copy carries only in-frame clones and drops some. Among around 1,900 clones, around four fifths were seen once, and the ten largest hold roughly an eighth. The sequenced sample consisted of ileal tissue. Receptors were obtained from an adult with Crohn's disease. CDR3s include the opening cysteine and the closing phenylalanine or tryptophan. Each record gives: D gene, V gene, J gene, clone size, CDR3 protein, CDR3 DNA. D genes are given only for firm matches. Where a row states a size, it is once, few, many or the class of an expanded clone; other rows omit it.

-	TRBV29-1	TRBJ2-7	few	CSVMGSTFSYEQYF	TGCAGCGTTATGGGCTCCACATTTTCCTACGAGCAGTACTTC
-	TRBV7-9	TRBJ2-3	-	CASSSDYSRRDTQYF	TGTGCCAGCAGCTCGGACTATTCCCGGAGAGATACGCAGTATTTT
-	TRBV4-2	TRBJ1-2	-	CASSQEQFFYGYTF	TGTGCCAGCAGCCAAGAACAGTTTTTCTATGGCTACACCTTC
-	TRBV6-5	TRBJ1-6	-	CASRQQESQNSPLHF	TGTGCCAGCAGACAACAGGAATCGCAAAATTCACCCCTCCACTTT
-	TRBV6-1	TRBJ2-7	-	CASTDAGSSYEQYF	TGTGCCAGCACGGACGCCGGGAGCTCCTACGAGCAGTACTTC
-	TRBV7-8	TRBJ2-2	few	CASSFDQGWELFF	TGTGCCAGCAGCTTCGACCAGGGGTGGGAGCTGTTTTTT
-	TRBV2	TRBJ1-5	-	CAIALAENRPQHF	TGTGCCATCGCGCTAGCCGAAAATCGGCCCCAGCATTTT
-	TRBV5-1	TRBJ1-1	-	CASRYKPGGSTEAFF	TGCGCCAGCAGGTATAAGCCGGGAGGGAGCACTGAAGCTTTCTTT
-	TRBV4-2	TRBJ1-1	-	CASSPGTAEAFF	TGTGCCAGCAGCCCAGGTACGGCTGAAGCTTTCTTT
TRBD1	TRBV7-9	TRBJ1-2	-	CASSSTRTGNNYGYTF	TGTGCCAGCAGCTCAACCAGGACAGGGAATAACTATGGCTACACCTTC
-	TRBV29-1	TRBJ2-5	-	CSVDTAPQETQYF	TGCAGCGTGGATACAGCTCCCCAAGAGACCCAGTACTTC
-	TRBV7-6	TRBJ2-2	few	CASSLFRAGNTGELFF	TGTGCCAGCAGCTTATTTCGAGCGGGGAACACCGGGGAGCTGTTTTTT
-	TRBV2	TRBJ2-2	-	CASRASITGELFF	TGTGCCAGCAGAGCGTCCATCACCGGGGAGCTGTTTTTT
TRBD1	TRBV11-2	TRBJ2-7	-	CASSVGQGQTYEQYF	TGTGCCAGCAGCGTTGGACAGGGGCAAACCTACGAGCAGTACTTC
TRBD2	TRBV5-1	TRBJ2-6	-	CASSAGRTAGANVLTF	TGCGCCAGCAGCGCCGGGAGGACGGCTGGGGCCAACGTCCTGACTTTC
TRBD2	TRBV27	TRBJ2-1	-	CASSWGAGINNEQFF	TGTGCCAGCAGCTGGGGAGCGGGGATCAACAATGAGCAGTTCTTC
-	TRBV5-6	TRBJ1-1	-	CASSLWPLNTEAFF	TGTGCCAGCAGCTTGTGGCCACTGAACACTGAAGCTTTCTTT
TRBD1	TRBV6-1	TRBJ1-3	-	CASSEAQGAEGNTIYF	TGTGCCAGCAGTGAAGCGCAGGGGGCGGAAGGAAACACCATATATTTT
-	TRBV7-9	TRBJ2-7	-	CASSLKGQGAYEQYF	TGTGCCAGCAGCTTAAAAGGGCAGGGTGCCTACGAGCAGTACTTC
TRBD2	TRBV13	TRBJ2-6	-	CASSLDLATSVYSGANVLTF	TGTGCCAGCAGCCTAGATCTTGCGACTAGCGTTTACTCTGGGGCCAACGTCCTGACTTTC
-	TRBV2	TRBJ2-2	hyperexpanded	CASSADTGELFF	TGTGCCAGCAGTGCAGACACCGGGGAGCTGTTTTTT
TRBD1	TRBV6-5	TRBJ1-5	-	CASSSSGTANQPQHF	TGTGCCAGCAGTTCGTCAGGGACAGCGAATCAGCCCCAGCATTTT
TRBD2	TRBV27	TRBJ2-7	-	CASSPAGLADTYEQYF	TGTGCCAGCAGTCCCGCGGGACTAGCGGATACCTACGAGCAGTACTTC
TRBD1	TRBV5-1	TRBJ1-1	-	CASVPVGQGVGNTEAFF	TGCGCCAGCGTCCCGGTGGGACAGGGGGTCGGGAACACTGAAGCTTTCTTT
-	TRBV30	TRBJ1-5	-	CAWSVAAGDQPQHF	TGTGCCTGGAGTGTCGCGGCCGGGGATCAGCCCCAGCATTTT
-	TRBV7-9	TRBJ2-2	once	CASSLYTQGAGELFF	TGTGCCAGCAGCTTATATACACAGGGAGCGGGGGAGCTGTTTTTT
-	TRBV19	TRBJ1-1	-	CASSPIFTGNPEAFF	TGTGCCAGTAGTCCCATCTTCACAGGGAATCCTGAAGCTTTCTTT
-	TRBV29-1	TRBJ2-2	-	CSVAGSRNGGELFF	TGCAGCGTTGCAGGGTCCAGGAACGGCGGGGAGCTGTTTTTT
-	TRBV27	TRBJ1-1	-	CASRSGWNTEAFF	TGTGCCAGCAGGTCAGGGTGGAACACTGAAGCTTTCTTT
-	TRBV4-3	TRBJ1-3	-	CASSQESSLSGNTIYF	TGCGCCAGCAGCCAAGAGAGTAGCCTCTCTGGAAACACCATATATTTT
-	TRBV7-9	TRBJ2-7	-	CASSLPMAEQYF	TGTGCCAGCAGCCTCCCGATGGCCGAGCAGTACTTC